A single sample gave rise to the 10 T cell receptor beta chains below, sequenced in a study of T-cell memory formation after mild COVID-19. TCRdb used MiXCR to reprocess the 5' RACE reads, holding one entry per CDR3 protein. The repertoire holds about 340,000 distinct CDR3 sequences, around 14% seen once, with roughly 22% in the top ten. The material sequenced was PBMCs or a T cell subset sorted from them (not recorded which). The receptor set was obtained from a young man who had mild COVID-19 (a few samples of this study predate the infection). Cell type and time point are not known.

This clonotype was seen once. The chain carries TRBV30 and TRBJ1-5; D ambiguous. Per germline, CDR1 GTSNPN and CDR2 SVGIG (reference sequence). V was clipped by 2 bases and J by 2 bases, with 10 bases between them. This CDR3 region has 14 residues. The CDR3 coding sequence is TGTGCCTGGAGTTTAACGAGTGGCAATCAGCCCCAGCATTTT. This translates into CAWSLTSGNQPQHF.

The rearrangement uses TRBV7-2 and TRBJ2-5, with a weak D call TRBD2 (6 bases). Germline assignment: CDR1 SGHTA and CDR2 FQGNSA. The CDR3 extends over 14 amino acids. With 4 bases removed from V and 5 bases from J, the gap between germline ends came to 14 bases. CDR3 bases: TGTGCCAGCAGCTCCCAAACTAGCTCCGAGACCCAGTACTTC. This gives the protein CASSSQTSSETQYF.

The chain is built from TRBV6-6 and TRBJ1-5, with TRBD1 matching 7 bases. Germline CDR1 MNHNY, CDR2 SVGAGI (reference sequence). The V and J ends lost 6 bases and 5 bases, in that order; junction bases with no gene match: 7. The CDR3 consists of 14 residues. The CDR3 bases are TGTGCCAGCAGCCAAGACAGGGACTATCAGCCCCAGCATTTT. This translates into CASSQDRDYQPQHF.

The rearrangement joins TRBV11-2 to TRBJ1-2, with 10 bases identical to TRBD1. The V gene end was trimmed by 5 bases and the J gene end by 8 bases; junction bases not matched to a gene: 5. CDR1 is SGHAT and CDR2 is FQNNGV in the germline V gene. CDR3 length equals 13 residues. This CDR3 is CASSGTGVFGYTF. The CDR3 DNA reads TGTGCCAGCAGCGGGACAGGGGTGTTCGGCTACACCTTC.

The chain employs TRBV6-5 and TRBJ2-5, with 8 bases that match TRBD1. This CDR3 comprises 14 residues. The germline V gene encodes CDR1 MNHEY and CDR2 SVGAGI. Trimming cost V 2 bases and J 9 bases; bases outside gene matches: 8. The CDR3 reads CASSYRQGARAQYF. The CDR3 DNA reads as TGTGCCAGCAGTTACAGGCAGGGGGCCCGGGCCCAGTACTTC.

The chain carries TRBV7-8 and TRBJ2-1; D remains unclear. The CDR3 runs 14 residues. Germline-derived CDR1 and CDR2 are SGHVS and FQNEAQ. V was cut by 5 bases and J by 8 bases, with 16 bases left in between. In DNA, the CDR3 is TGTGCCAGCAGCCCCCGACCCCGACCGGATGAGCAGTTCTTC. Translating gives CASSPRPRPDEQFF. Together with reference TRBV7-8 and TRBJ2-1, the CDR3 gives the full variable domain: GAGVSQSPRYKVAKRGQDVALRCDPISGHVSLFWYQQALGQGPEFLTYFQNEAQLDKSGLPSDRFFAERPEGSVSTLKIQRTQQEDSAVYLCASSPRPRPDEQFFGPGTRLTVL.

This clonotype was seen only a few times. This chain uses TRBV7-2 with TRBJ2-3; 9 bases map to TRBD1. Losses at the gene ends were 6 bases for V and 6 bases for J; bases not matched to a gene: 10. The germline gives CDR1 SGHTA, CDR2 FQGNSA. CDR3 length equals 15 residues. This chain's CDR3 is CASSLIQGAKDTQYF. CDR3 sequence (DNA): TGTGCCAGCAGTCTAATACAGGGGGCAAAGGATACGCAGTATTTT.

This clonotype has more than one count but fewer than ten. The CDR3 DNA reads as TGCGCCAGCAGCTTGTCCCTAGCGGGGACCAATGAGCAGTTCTTC. It specifies CASSLSLAGTNEQFF. This chain joins TRBV5-1 and TRBJ2-1, with TRBD2 matching over 9 bases. Looked up from germline, CDR1 is SGHRS and CDR2 is YFSETQ. Trimming took 1 base from V and 6 from J; bases not matched to a gene: 5. The CDR3 has 15 residues.

This clonotype was observed a handful of times. The chain recombines TRBV5-5 with TRBJ2-1, with 7 bases aligning to TRBD2. In germline, CDR1 is SGHKS, CDR2 YYEKEE (reference sequence). The V gene end was trimmed by 0 bases and the J gene end by 12 bases; junction bases not matched to a gene: 6. This CDR3 has 13 amino acids. CDR3: CASSLEWGGRQFF. CDR3 DNA: TGTGCCAGCAGCTTGGAATGGGGGGGGAGGCAGTTCTTC.

This clonotype came up many times. This chain connects TRBV7-6 to TRBJ2-5, with D tentatively TRBD2 (6 bases). The germline V gene encodes CDR1 SGHVS and CDR2 FNYEAQ. The CDR3 contains 15 residues. With 5 bases removed from V and 5 bases from J, the gap between germline ends came to 18 bases. The CDR3 DNA follows: TGTGCCAGCAGCCCCGGCCAAGGACGGGGGGAGACCCAGTACTTC. Amino acids: CASSPGQGRGETQYF.